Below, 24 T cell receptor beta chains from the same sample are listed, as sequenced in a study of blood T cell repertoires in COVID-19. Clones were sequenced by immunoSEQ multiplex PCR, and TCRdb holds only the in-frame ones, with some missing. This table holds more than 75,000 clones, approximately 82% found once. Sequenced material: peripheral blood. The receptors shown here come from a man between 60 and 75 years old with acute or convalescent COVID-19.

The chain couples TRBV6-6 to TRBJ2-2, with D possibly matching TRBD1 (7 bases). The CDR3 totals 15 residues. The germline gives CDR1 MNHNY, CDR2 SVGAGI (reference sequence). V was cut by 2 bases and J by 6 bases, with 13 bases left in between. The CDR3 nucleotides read TGTGCCAGCAGTTACGTCAGGGGGGAATCCGGGGAGCTGTTTTTT. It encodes CASSYVRGESGELFF.

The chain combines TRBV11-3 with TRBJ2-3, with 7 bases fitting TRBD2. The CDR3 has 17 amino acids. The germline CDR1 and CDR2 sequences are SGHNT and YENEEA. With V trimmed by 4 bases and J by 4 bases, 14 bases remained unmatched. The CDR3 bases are TGTGCCAGCAGCTCCCCCCGATCAGGACTAGACTCAGATACGCAGTATTTT. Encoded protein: CASSSPRSGLDSDTQYF.

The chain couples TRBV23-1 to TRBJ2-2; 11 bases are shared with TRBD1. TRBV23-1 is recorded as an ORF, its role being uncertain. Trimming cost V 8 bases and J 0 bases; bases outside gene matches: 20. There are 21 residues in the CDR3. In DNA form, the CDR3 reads TGCGCCAGCCAAAACCGGGGGACAGGGGGACGGCTCGGAACGAACACCGGGGAGCTGTTTTTT. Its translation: CASQNRGTGGRLGTNTGELFF.

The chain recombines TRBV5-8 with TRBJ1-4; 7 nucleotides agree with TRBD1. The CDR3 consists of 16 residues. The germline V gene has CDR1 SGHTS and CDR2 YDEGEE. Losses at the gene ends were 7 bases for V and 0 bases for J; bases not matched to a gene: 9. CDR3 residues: CASRQGTRSTNEKLFF. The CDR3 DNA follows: TGTGCCAGCCGACAGGGTACACGCTCAACTAATGAAAAACTGTTTTTT.

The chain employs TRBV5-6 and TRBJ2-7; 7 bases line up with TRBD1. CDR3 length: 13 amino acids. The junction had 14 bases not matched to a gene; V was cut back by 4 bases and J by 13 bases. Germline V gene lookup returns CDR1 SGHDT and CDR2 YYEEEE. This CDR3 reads CASSPGGGTEEYF. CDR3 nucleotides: TGTGCCAGCAGCCCCGGAGGTGGGACAGAGGAATACTTC.

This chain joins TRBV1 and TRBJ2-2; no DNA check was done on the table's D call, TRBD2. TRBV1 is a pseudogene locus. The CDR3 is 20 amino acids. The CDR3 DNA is TGCACCAGCAGCCAAGGATTTCTAGCGGGGGGCCCCACGAACACCGGGGAGCTGTTTTTT. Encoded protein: CTSSQGFLAGGPTNTGELFF.

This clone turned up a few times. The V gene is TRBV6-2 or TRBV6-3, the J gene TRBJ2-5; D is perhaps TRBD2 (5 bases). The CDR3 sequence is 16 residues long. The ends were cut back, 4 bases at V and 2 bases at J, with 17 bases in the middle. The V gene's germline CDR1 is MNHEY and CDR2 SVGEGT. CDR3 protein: CASSSPLARKQETQYF. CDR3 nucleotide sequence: TGTGCCAGCAGTTCTCCCTTAGCGAGAAAACAAGAGACCCAGTACTTC.

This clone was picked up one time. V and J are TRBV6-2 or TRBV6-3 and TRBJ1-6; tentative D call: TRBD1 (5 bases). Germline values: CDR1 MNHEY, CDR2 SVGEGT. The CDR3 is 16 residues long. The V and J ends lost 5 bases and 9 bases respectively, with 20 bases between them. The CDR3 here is CASSAFGAITGSPLHF. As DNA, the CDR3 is TGTGCCAGCAGTGCTTTTGGGGCTATAACGGGTTCACCCCTCCACTTT.

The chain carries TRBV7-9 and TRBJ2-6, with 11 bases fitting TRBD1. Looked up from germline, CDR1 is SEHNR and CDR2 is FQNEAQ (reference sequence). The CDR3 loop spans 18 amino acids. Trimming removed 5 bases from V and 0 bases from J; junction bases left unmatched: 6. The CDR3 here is CASSKGTGGNSGANVLTF. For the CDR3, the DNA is TGTGCCAGCAGCAAAGGGACAGGGGGTAACTCTGGGGCCAACGTCCTGACTTTC.

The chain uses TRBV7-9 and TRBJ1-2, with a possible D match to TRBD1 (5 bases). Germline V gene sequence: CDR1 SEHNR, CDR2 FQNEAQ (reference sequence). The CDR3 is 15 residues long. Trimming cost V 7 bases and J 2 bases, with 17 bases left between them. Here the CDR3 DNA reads TGTGCCAGCACCGCGGGGCGATTGGTAAACTATGGCTACACCTTC. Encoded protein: CASTAGRLVNYGYTF.

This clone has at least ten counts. The CDR3 protein is CASSDKDGENSPLHF. CDR3 bases: TGTGCCAGCAGTGATAAAGACGGGGAGAATTCACCCCTCCACTTT. The V call is TRBV2, the J call TRBJ1-6; the D is unclear. V shed 3 bases and J shed 7 bases, with 13 bases lying between them. Germline V gene data show CDR1 as SNHLY and CDR2 as FYNNEI. This CDR3 spans 15 amino acids.

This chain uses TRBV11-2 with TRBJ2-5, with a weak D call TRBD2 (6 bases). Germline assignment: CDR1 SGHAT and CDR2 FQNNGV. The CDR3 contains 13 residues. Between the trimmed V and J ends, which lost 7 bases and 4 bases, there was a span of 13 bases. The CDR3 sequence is CASNFFGGETQYF. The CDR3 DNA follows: TGTGCCAGCAACTTCTTCGGGGGAGAGACCCAGTACTTC.

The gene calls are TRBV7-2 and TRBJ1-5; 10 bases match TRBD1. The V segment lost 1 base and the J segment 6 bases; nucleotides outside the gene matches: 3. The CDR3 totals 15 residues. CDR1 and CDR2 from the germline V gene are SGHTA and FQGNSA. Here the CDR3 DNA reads TGTGCCAGCAGCTTAGAGACAGGGGGCGTTCAGCCCCAGCATTTT. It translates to CASSLETGGVQPQHF.

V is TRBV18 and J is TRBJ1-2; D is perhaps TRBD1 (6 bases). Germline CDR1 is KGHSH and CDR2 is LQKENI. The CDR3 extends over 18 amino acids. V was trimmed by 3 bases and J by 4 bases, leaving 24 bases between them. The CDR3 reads CASSPISAPRQATYGYTF. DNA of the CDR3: TGTGCCAGCTCACCCATCTCTGCCCCTCGACAGGCGACCTATGGCTACACCTTC. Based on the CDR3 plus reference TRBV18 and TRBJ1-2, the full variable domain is NAGVMQNPRHLVRRRGQEARLRCSPMKGHSHVYWYRQLPEEGLKFMVYLQKENIIDESGMPKERFSAEFPKEGPSILRIQQVVRGDSAAYFCASSPISAPRQATYGYTFGSGTRLTVV.

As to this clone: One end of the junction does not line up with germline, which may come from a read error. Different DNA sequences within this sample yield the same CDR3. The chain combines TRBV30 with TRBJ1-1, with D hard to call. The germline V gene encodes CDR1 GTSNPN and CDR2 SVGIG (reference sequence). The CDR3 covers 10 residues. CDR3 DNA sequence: TGTGCCTTGACTAACACTGAAGCTTTCTTC. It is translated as CALTNTEAFF.

For the CDR3, the DNA is TGCGCCAGCAGCCTCCGGTATGCAGCGGGGGGGCCGACAGATACGCAGTATTTT. Its translation: CASSLRYAAGGPTDTQYF. The J gene is TRBJ2-3, the V gene TRBV4-1; 10 bases line up with TRBD2. Trimming cost V 4 bases and J 3 bases; bases outside gene matches: 13. From germline, CDR1 is MGHRA and CDR2 YSYEKL. The CDR3 totals 18 residues.

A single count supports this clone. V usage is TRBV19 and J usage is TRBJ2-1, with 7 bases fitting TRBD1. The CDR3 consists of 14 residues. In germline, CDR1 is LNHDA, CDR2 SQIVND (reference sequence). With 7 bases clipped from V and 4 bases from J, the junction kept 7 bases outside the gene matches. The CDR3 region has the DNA TGTGCCAGTAACCGGGACAGTTTATACAATGAGCAGTTCTTC. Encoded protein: CASNRDSLYNEQFF.

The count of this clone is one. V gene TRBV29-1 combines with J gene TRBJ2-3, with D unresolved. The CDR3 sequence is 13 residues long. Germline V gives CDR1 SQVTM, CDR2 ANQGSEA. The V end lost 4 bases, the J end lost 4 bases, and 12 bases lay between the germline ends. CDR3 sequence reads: CSVVGSVADTQYF. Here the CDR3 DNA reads TGCAGCGTTGTGGGCAGTGTGGCAGATACGCAGTATTTT.

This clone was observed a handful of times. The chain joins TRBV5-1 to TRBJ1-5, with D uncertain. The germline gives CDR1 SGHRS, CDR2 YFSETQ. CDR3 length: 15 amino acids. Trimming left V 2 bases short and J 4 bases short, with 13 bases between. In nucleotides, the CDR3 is TGCGCCAGCAGCTTAACCGGGAGCCTAAATCAGCCCCAGCATTTT. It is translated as CASSLTGSLNQPQHF.

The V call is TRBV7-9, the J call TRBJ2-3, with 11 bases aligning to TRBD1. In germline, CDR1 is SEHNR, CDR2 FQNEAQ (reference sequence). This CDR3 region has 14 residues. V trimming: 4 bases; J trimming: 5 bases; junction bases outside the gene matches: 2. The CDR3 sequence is CASSWTGGGDTQYF. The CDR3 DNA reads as TGTGCCAGCAGCTGGACAGGGGGCGGAGATACGCAGTATTTT.

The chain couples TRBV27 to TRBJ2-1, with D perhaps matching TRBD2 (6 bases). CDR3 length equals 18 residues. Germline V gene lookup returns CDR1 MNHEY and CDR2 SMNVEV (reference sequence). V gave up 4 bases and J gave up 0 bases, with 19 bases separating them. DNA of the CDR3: TGTGCCAGCAGTTCCCTCGCGGGAAGAATAGGCTCCTACAATGAGCAGTTCTTC. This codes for CASSSLAGRIGSYNEQFF.

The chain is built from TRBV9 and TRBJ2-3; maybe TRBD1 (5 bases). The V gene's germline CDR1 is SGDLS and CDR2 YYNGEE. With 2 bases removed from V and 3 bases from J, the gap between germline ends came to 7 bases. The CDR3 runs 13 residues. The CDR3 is CASSVRVTDTQYF. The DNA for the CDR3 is TGTGCCAGCAGCGTCAGGGTGACAGATACGCAGTATTTT.

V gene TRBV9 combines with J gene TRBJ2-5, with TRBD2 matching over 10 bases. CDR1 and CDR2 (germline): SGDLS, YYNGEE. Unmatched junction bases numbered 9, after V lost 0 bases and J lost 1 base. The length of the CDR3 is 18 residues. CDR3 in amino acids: CASSVDPASGGTQETQYF. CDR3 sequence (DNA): TGTGCCAGCAGCGTAGACCCCGCTAGCGGGGGTACCCAAGAGACCCAGTACTTC.

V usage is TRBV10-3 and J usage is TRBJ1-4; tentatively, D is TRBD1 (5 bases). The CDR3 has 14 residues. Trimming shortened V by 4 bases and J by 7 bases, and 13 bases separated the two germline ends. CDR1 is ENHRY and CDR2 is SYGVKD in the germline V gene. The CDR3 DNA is TGTGCCATCAGTGGGGCATCCGGGGGTGAAAAACTGTTTTTT. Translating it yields CAISGASGGEKLFF.